These 11 T cell receptor beta chains were all obtained from the same sample, sequenced in a study of T cell repertoires in cytomegalovirus infection. TCRdb re-called the reads through MiXCR, storing one row per CDR3 protein. The sample records about 190,000 distinct CDR3 sequences, roughly 9.8% being singletons. The specimen was PBMCs. These receptors all come from a human donor in good health (CMV status not recorded). Some clones in this sample may be carry-over from other donors' samples.

This clonotype was found many times. The CDR3 spells CASSTHSRGFYEQYF. In DNA, the CDR3 is TGTGCCAGCAGCACGCACAGCAGGGGATTCTACGAGCAGTACTTC. The chain combines TRBV7-8 with TRBJ2-7; possibly TRBD1 for D (6 bases). Germline CDR1 reads SGHVS; CDR2 reads FQNEAQ. V was trimmed by 5 bases and J by 3 bases, leaving 17 bases between them. The CDR3 length is 15 residues.

The table lists this clonotype with a few counts. The V gene is TRBV3-1, the J gene TRBJ1-6; 8 nucleotides agree with TRBD1. Germline V gives CDR1 LGHDT, CDR2 YNNKEL (reference sequence). Trimming took 4 bases from V and 7 from J; bases not matched to a gene: 6. The length of the CDR3 is 15 residues. The CDR3 spells CASSLKWTGNSPLHF. CDR3 bases: TGTGCCAGCAGCCTAAAATGGACAGGGAATTCACCCCTCCACTTT.

This CDR3 is CASSYSRVQPQHF. The CDR3 nucleotides read TGTGCCAGCAGTTACTCCAGGGTTCAGCCCCAGCATTTT. The chain links TRBV6-5 to TRBJ1-5; tentatively, D is TRBD1 (5 bases). Deletions cut 0 bases from V and 6 bases from J, with 6 bases between. Germline CDR1 and CDR2: MNHEY and SVGAGI. CDR3 size: 13 residues.

This clonotype was picked up many times. The chain employs TRBV6-5 and TRBJ2-2; TRBD2 matches 14 bases. The CDR3 extends over 16 amino acids. The trim removed 4 bases at V and 6 bases at J, leaving 4 bases unmatched. CDR1 MNHEY and CDR2 SVGAGI come from the germline V gene. The CDR3 region is CASSLTSGRASGELFF. The CDR3 nucleotides read TGTGCCAGCAGTTTGACTAGCGGGAGGGCCTCCGGGGAGCTGTTTTTT.

This clonotype was counted ten times or more. This chain uses TRBV11-3 with TRBJ2-3; D is possibly TRBD1 (6 bases). The CDR3 runs to 15 residues. The V gene lost 5 bases and the J gene lost 6 bases, with 18 bases spanning the gap. Germline CDR1 SGHNT, CDR2 YENEEA. CDR3 loop: CASSPGGGSVDTQYF. The CDR3 nucleotides are TGTGCCAGCAGCCCAGGTGGGGGCAGCGTGGATACGCAGTATTTT.

Comments on this clonotype: A much larger clonotype is one base distant, so this may be a read error. The chain joins TRBV28 to TRBJ2-7, with D hard to call. This CDR3 has 13 amino acids. The germline CDR1 and CDR2 sequences are MDHEN and SYDVKM. The CDR3 DNA follows: TGTTCCAGCAGTTTTAGGTCCTCCTACGAGCAGTACTTC. As protein: CSSSFRSSYEQYF. Combining the CDR3 with reference TRBV28 and TRBJ2-7 gives the whole variable domain DVKVTQSSRYLVKRTGEKVFLECVQDMDHENMFWYRQDPGLGLRLIYFSYDVKMKEKGDIPEGYSVSREKKERFSLILESASTNQTSMYLCSSSFRSSYEQYFGPGTRLTVT.

Concerning this clonotype itself: This may come from a read error, since a much larger clone is one base off. The CDR3 is CASRLAGLAGDEQYF. The CDR3 DNA reads TGTGCCAGCAGGTTGGCCGGGCTAGCGGGCGACGAGCAGTACTTC. V gene TRBV5-4 combines with J gene TRBJ2-7, with 8 bases fitting TRBD2. The CDR3 contains 15 residues. The germline CDR1 and CDR2 sequences are SGHNT and YYREEE (reference sequence).

This clonotype was detected only a few times. This chain connects TRBV20-1 to TRBJ2-1; 9 bases are shared with TRBD2. Germline trimming cut 3 bases from V and 2 bases from J; bases unmatched to any gene: 14. This CDR3 has 18 amino acids. Germline CDR1 DFQATT, CDR2 SNEGSKA (reference sequence). CDR3 sequence (DNA): TGCAGTGCTAGGCCCAGCGGGGGGACGAAAGGGGCCTACAATGAGCAGTTCTTC. Translation: CSARPSGGTKGAYNEQFF.

At least ten counts were recorded for this clonotype. CDR3 region: CASSRTPTSNQPQHF. The CDR3 nucleotides are TGTGCCAGCAGCCGCACACCTACAAGCAATCAGCCCCAGCATTTT. The genes are TRBV7-2 and TRBJ1-5; no definite D call. Trimming removed 5 bases at V and 1 base at J, with 12 bases between. Germline V gene sequence: CDR1 SGHTA, CDR2 FQGNSA. CDR3 length: 15 amino acids.

This clonotype has only a few counts. The chain combines TRBV28 with TRBJ1-6; 10 bases are shared with TRBD1. The V gene end was trimmed by 2 bases and the J gene end by 7 bases; junction bases not matched to a gene: 5. Germline V gives CDR1 MDHEN, CDR2 SYDVKM. The CDR3 has 16 amino acids. The CDR3 spells CASSLISGQGNSPLHF. DNA of the CDR3: TGTGCCAGCAGTTTAATTTCGGGACAGGGGAATTCACCCCTCCACTTT.

This clonotype was recorded at least ten times. The chain joins TRBV28 to TRBJ1-4; D is unclear. CDR1 is MDHEN, CDR2 SYDVKM, per germline. V was trimmed by 2 bases and J by 7 bases, leaving 11 bases between them. There are 14 residues in the CDR3. CDR3 DNA sequence: TGTGCCAGCAGTTTAGAAGGGTTCGGTGAAAAACTGTTTTTT. Protein sequence: CASSLEGFGEKLFF.